The present T cell receptor (beta chain) was sequenced within a study of cytomegalovirus exposure and HLA in healthy donors. About the study: Among about 179 million T cells, an earlier analysis found approximately 110 million unique TCR beta sequences.

The CDR3 is made up of 14 amino acids. CDR1 and CDR2 (germline): SGDLS, YYNGEE. The trim removed 6 bases at V and 4 bases at J, leaving 9 bases unmatched. General study findings and limits: CMV serostatus was the sole immune exposure information available. There were some public TCRs occurring in many donors, but most TCR sequences were rare. As a later analysis showed, a missense DCLRE1C variant was linked to trimming of TCR beta V- and J-genes.

Both 60 Vbeta primers and 13 Jbeta primers went into the PCR. The repertoire was sequenced with immunoSEQ multiplex PCR; TCRdb's copy has only in-frame clones and lacks some. The sample has about 150,000 clones, about 60% seen once. As concerns this clone: The antigen is not known.

The chain links TRBV9 to TRBJ2-5; 7 bases are shared with TRBD2. Sequenced sample: PBMCs. The sequence was collected from a woman aged 55-69 years in good health and CMV-seropositive. Written as DNA, the CDR3 is TGTGCCAGCACCCCTAGCGGCGGGGCAGAGACCCAGTACTTC. Residues: CASTPSGGAETQYF. Supplemented by reference TRBV9 and TRBJ2-5, the full variable domain reads DSGVTQTPKHLITATGQRVTLRCSPRSGDLSVYWYQQSLDQGLQFLIQYYNGEERAKGNILERFSAQQFPDLHSELNLSSLELGDSALYFCASTPSGGAETQYFGPGTRLLVL.